The sequence of this TCR beta chain was determined in a study of T cell repertoires in cytomegalovirus infection (dated by TCRdb to about 2019). Background on the whole study: Alongside well-studied HLA-B-restricted epitopes, the peptide stimulations were aimed at recently identified HLA-C-restricted CMV epitopes, whose presentation resists viral immunomodulation. Donor HLA type was relevant to the analysis, because carriage of CMV infection together with the matching HLA type was indicated by public TCR beta signatures.

Sequencing was carried out with an Illumina HiSeq 1500. TCRdb reran the public reads through fastp at Q25 and MiXCR, keeping productive beta chains. CDR3 protein duplicates are merged, each entry listing the most common genes and DNA. The sample profile shows around 800,000 distinct CDR3 sequences; about 31% of them were found once. Of the sample, 9.5% to 15% is held by the ten largest clones. This clonotype showed up just a few times. Its antigen is still unknown. No base quality information exists; no much larger clone differs at one position. Results and caveats for the whole study, not just this receptor: The ex vivo response was dominated by HLA-C-restricted CMV-specific TCR beta clonotypes, which also provided the single most frequent clonotype in two of eight donors. Cumulative frequency of public TCR beta family members discriminated carriers of CMV infection plus the relevant HLA type in this cohort and an independent approximately 400-donor cohort.

Relative to germline, V is missing 3 bases and J is missing 0 bases, with 8 bases of the junction outside any gene match. Looking up the germline V gene (reference sequence) yields CDR1 SGHKS and CDR2 YYEKEE. Reading from cysteine to phenylalanine, the CDR3 counts 19 amino acids. Only the CDR3 DNA stays, 57 bases, in frame from base 1. Interpreted using the paper, the treatment or condition label stands for: in vitro stimulation with specific CMV peptide epitopes to enrich CMV-specific T cells. Source: cultured CD8+ T cells from PBMCs, taken from culture after CMV antigen stimulation. The receptor was derived from a human donor in good health (CMV status not recorded). Some clones in this sample may be carry-over from other donors' samples. The V gene is TRBV5-5 and the J gene is TRBJ2-1, with 14 middle bases fitting TRBD2. The DNA reads as follows: TGTGCCAGCAGCTACGGACTAGCGGGGGGCCCCAGCTCCTACAATGAGCAGTTCTTC. It codes for CASSYGLAGGPSSYNEQFF.